Listed below are T cell receptor beta chains from one sample, sequenced in a study of Ad26.COV2.S vaccination and SARS-CoV-2 variants. TCRdb's copy holds only in-frame clones and misses some; the assay was immunoSEQ multiplex PCR. The table shows around 320,000 clones, with around 84% occurring only once. The sequencing here drew on peripheral blood, taken in a trial of Ad26.COV2.S vaccine versus placebo. The receptors shown here come from a person aged 18-60 years who received the Ad26.COV2.S COVID-19 vaccine or a placebo. Both conserved end residues are part of each CDR3. The D gene is left open where the match is weak. Part of the rows lack a size; the others show once, few, many or a class for expanded clones.

J gene	V gene	D gene	clone size	CDR3 protein	CDR3 DNA
TRBJ1-6	TRBV6-5	.	.	CASIPDKGYNSPLHF	TGTGCCAGCATCCCAGACAAAGGGTATAATTCACCCCTCCACTTT
TRBJ1-6	TRBV27	TRBD1	once	CASSKGTGASPLHF	TGTGCCAGCAGTAAGGGGACAGGAGCTTCACCCCTCCACTTT
TRBJ2-1	TRBV11-3	TRBD2	once	CASSFRSGGGTYNEQFF	TGTGCCAGCAGCTTCCGATCTGGCGGGGGGACCTACAATGAGCAGTTCTTC
TRBJ1-1	TRBV4-2	.	.	CASSQGTGPTEAFF	TGTGCCAGCAGCCAAGGTACGGGGCCCACTGAAGCTTTCTTT
TRBJ1-4	TRBV19	.	.	CASSMNQGPPNEKLFF	TGTGCCAGTAGTATGAACCAGGGACCCCCTAATGAAAAACTGTTTTTT
TRBJ2-5	TRBV5-1	TRBD2	.	CASSGMSGLAVSQETQYF	TGCGCCAGCAGCGGAATGTCGGGACTAGCGGTGAGCCAAGAGACCCAGTACTTC
TRBJ1-1	TRBV3-1/TRBV3-2	TRBD1	once	CASSQADRGGEAFF	TGTGCCAGCAGCCAAGCCGACAGGGGGGGTGAAGCTTTCTTT
TRBJ2-5	TRBV4-3	TRBD1	few	CASSQGGGFYF	TGCGCCAGCAGCCAAGGAGGGGGCTTTTACTTC
TRBJ2-3	TRBV5-1	TRBD2	.	CASSLSGDLLTQYF	TGCGCCAGCAGCTTAAGCGGGGATCTGTTGACGCAGTATTTT
TRBJ1-2	TRBV30	TRBD1	.	CAWSPWDRAGYGYTF	TGTGCCTGGAGCCCTTGGGACAGGGCGGGATATGGCTACACCTTC